This passage covers 27 T cell receptor beta chains from one sample sequenced in a study of T cell clonotyping in hematopoietic cell transplantation (dated by TCRdb to about 2021). What the time point label conveys for this sample: recipient sample about 28 days before transplant, after cytoreduction. Libraries came from the immunoSEQ multiplex PCR assay. Sourced from immuneACCESS, this table was stored by TCRdb with only in-frame sequences that have V and J called. A share of the clones is absent; for the studies checked, an unresolved V gene accounts for under half, and the remainder has no known explanation. This sample comprises around 26,000 clones, about four fifths of them detected only once. The ten largest clones add up to around 1.8% of the sample. This specimen was peripheral blood mononuclear cells, taken before stem cell transplant. The receptor set was obtained from a man aged 40-55 years with acute myeloid leukemia. Some clones in this sample may be carry-over from other donors' samples.

The chain combines TRBV4-1 with TRBJ2-7, with 10 bases aligning to TRBD1. The CDR3 is 18 amino acids. Germline CDR1 MGHRA, CDR2 YSYEKL. Trimming cost V 4 bases and J 2 bases; bases outside gene matches: 14. CDR3 bases: TGCGCCAGCAGCCCCGTGTTTATACCCGGGACAGGGGCCTACGAGCAGTACTTC. This sequence encodes CASSPVFIPGTGAYEQYF.

The chain links TRBV18 to TRBJ1-5; D unclear. The CDR3 runs 13 residues. The germline gives CDR1 KGHSH, CDR2 LQKENI. With 3 bases removed from V and 8 bases from J, the gap between germline ends came to 11 bases. The CDR3 is CASSPARTEPQHF. CDR3 sequence (DNA): TGTGCCAGCTCACCCGCAAGGACTGAGCCCCAGCATTTT.

The gene calls are TRBV11-3 and TRBJ1-1, with D unresolved. Per the germline V gene, CDR1 is SGHNT and CDR2 is YENEEA. V was shortened by 3 bases and J by 2 bases, with 7 bases between the two germline ends. CDR3 length equals 13 residues. DNA of the CDR3: TGTGCCAGCAGCTTTACAGAAAACACTGAAGCTTTCTTT. Protein sequence: CASSFTENTEAFF.

The V and J genes are TRBV4-2 and TRBJ1-4, with 7 bases matching TRBD1. Looked up from germline, CDR1 is LGHNA and CDR2 is YNFKEQ. This CDR3 region has 15 residues. The J segment lost 4 bases and the V segment lost 0 bases, leaving 2 bases of the junction unmatched. In nucleotides, the CDR3 is TGTGCCAGCAGCCAAGATTGGGACAGTAATGAAAAACTGTTTTTT. Translation gives CASSQDWDSNEKLFF.

This chain joins TRBV28 and TRBJ2-1; TRBD1 matches at 9 bases. This CDR3 region has 14 residues. Germline V gives CDR1 MDHEN, CDR2 SYDVKM. The trim removed 6 bases at V and 7 bases at J, leaving 7 bases unmatched. The CDR3 protein is CASSAGQGRNEQFF. DNA for the CDR3: TGTGCCAGCAGCGCGGGACAGGGTCGTAATGAGCAGTTCTTC.

The chain carries TRBV28 and TRBJ2-5; D is possibly TRBD2 (7 bases). Trimming shortened V by 6 bases and J by 5 bases, and 16 bases separated the two germline ends. CDR3 length equals 14 residues. In germline, CDR1 is MDHEN, CDR2 SYDVKM. DNA for the CDR3: TGTGCCAGCAGCTCGGGGGGCCTCGAGGAGACCCAGTACTTC. As protein: CASSSGGLEETQYF.

This sequence joins TRBV5-1 and TRBJ1-2, with TRBD1 matching over 8 bases. The germline CDR1 and CDR2 sequences are SGHRS and YFSETQ. There are 16 residues in the CDR3. With 4 bases clipped from V and 0 bases from J, the junction kept 8 bases outside the gene matches. This chain's CDR3 is CASSITQTGANYGYTF. The CDR3 DNA reads TGCGCCAGCAGCATCACTCAGACAGGGGCTAACTATGGCTACACCTTC.

The chain uses TRBV28 and TRBJ1-1; tentatively, D is TRBD1 (5 bases). This CDR3 contains 13 residues. From germline, CDR1 is MDHEN and CDR2 SYDVKM. V shed 6 bases and J shed 7 bases, with 15 bases lying between them. CDR3 region: CASRGVSAYEAFF. CDR3 bases: TGTGCCAGCAGGGGGGTCTCGGCGTATGAAGCTTTCTTT. The full variable domain, rest sourced from reference TRBV28 and TRBJ1-1, is DVKVTQSSRYLVKRTGEKVFLECVQDMDHENMFWYRQDPGLGLRLIYFSYDVKMKEKGDIPEGYSVSREKKERFSLILESASTNQTSMYLCASRGVSAYEAFFGQGTRLTVV.

The V call is TRBV27, the J call TRBJ2-7, with TRBD1 identical over 8 bases. V was pared by 1 base and J by 3 bases, with 8 bases of the junction left unmatched. Germline CDR1 reads MNHEY; CDR2 reads SMNVEV (reference sequence). The CDR3 extends over 16 amino acids. The DNA of the CDR3 is TGTGCCAGCAGTTTATGGGGAGACAGGGGTATCTACGAGCAGTACTTC. Translation gives CASSLWGDRGIYEQYF.

The gene calls are TRBV4-3 and TRBJ1-1; maybe TRBD1 (6 bases). V was shortened by 0 bases and J by 4 bases, with 21 bases between the two germline ends. Germline V lookup: CDR1 LGHNA, CDR2 YSLEER. The CDR3 covers 18 residues. CDR3 nucleotide sequence: TGCGCCAGCAGCCAAGATAATGTGATGGCAGGGGCGTTCACTGAAGCTTTCTTT. This encodes CASSQDNVMAGAFTEAFF.

This clone is a singleton in its sample. The chain recombines TRBV7-8 with TRBJ1-5, with 7 bases fitting TRBD1. The CDR3 runs to 14 residues. Germline V gene sequence: CDR1 SGHVS, CDR2 FQNEAQ. J gave up 8 bases and V 2 bases, and 6 bases lay outside the gene matches. The CDR3 DNA reads as TGTGCCAGCAGCTTATCCGAGACAGGGAAGCCCCAGCATTTT. Translated: CASSLSETGKPQHF.

The chain recombines TRBV5-4 with TRBJ2-7; no reliable D call. V was cut by 4 bases and J by 5 bases, with 13 bases left in between. This CDR3 is 13 amino acids long. Germline-derived CDR1 and CDR2 are SGHNT and YYREEE (reference sequence). CDR3 sequence reads: CASSLGPQDEQYF. In DNA form, the CDR3 reads TGTGCCAGCAGCCTCGGACCGCAAGACGAGCAGTACTTC. Using reference TRBV5-4 and TRBJ2-7 for the parts outside the CDR3, the full variable domain is ETGVTQSPTHLIKTRGQQVTLRCSSQSGHNTVSWYQQALGQGPQFIFQYYREEENGRGNFPPRFSGLQFPNYSSELNVNALELDDSALYLCASSLGPQDEQYFGPGTRLTVT.

The rearrangement joins TRBV28 to TRBJ2-2; no definite D call. CDR3 size: 12 residues. The germline V and J ends were trimmed by 3 bases and 6 bases, with 5 bases remaining between them. Per germline, CDR1 MDHEN and CDR2 SYDVKM. CDR3 nucleotide sequence: TGTGCCAGCAGTTTCTTTGCCGGGGAGCTGTTTTTT. It encodes CASSFFAGELFF.

This clone was counted only a few times. The genes are TRBV15 and TRBJ2-2; D is uncertain. Germline CDR1 LNHNV, CDR2 YYDKDF (reference sequence). Trimming pared 0 bases from V and 4 bases from J, leaving 9 bases between. This CDR3 is built from 15 residues. The CDR3 protein is CATSREVQPTGELFF. The CDR3 region has the DNA TGTGCCACCAGCAGAGAGGTACAGCCCACCGGGGAGCTGTTTTTT.

The V and J genes are TRBV29-1 and TRBJ2-2; 7 bases line up with TRBD2. V shed 5 bases, J shed 0 bases, and the junction held 12 bases outside the gene matches. Looked up from germline, CDR1 is SQVTM and CDR2 is ANQGSEA. This CDR3 has 17 amino acids. The CDR3 spells CSVSKRGKGANTGELFF. In nucleotides, the CDR3 is TGCAGCGTTTCTAAGCGGGGAAAAGGAGCGAACACCGGGGAGCTGTTTTTT.

The V gene is TRBV5-1, the J gene TRBJ2-3, with 7 bases identical to TRBD2. J lost 0 bases, V lost 7 bases, and 5 bases had no gene match. CDR1 is SGHRS and CDR2 is YFSETQ in the germline V gene. The CDR3 totals 14 residues. This chain's CDR3 is CASGVGGSTDTQYF. The DNA of the CDR3 is TGCGCCAGCGGTGTCGGGGGGAGCACAGATACGCAGTATTTT.

The chain carries TRBV19 and TRBJ1-2, with TRBD1 matching over 7 bases. Germline CDR1 and CDR2: LNHDA and SQIVND (reference sequence). The V and J ends lost 2 bases and 4 bases, in that order; junction bases with no gene match: 4. The CDR3 is made up of 14 amino acids. CDR3 in amino acids: CASSIKGAGYGYTF. CDR3 in DNA: TGTGCCAGTAGTATAAAGGGGGCCGGCTATGGCTACACCTTC.

The chain is built from TRBV13 and TRBJ2-5; D remains ambiguous. The CDR3 totals 11 residues. Germline CDR1 and CDR2: PRHDT and FYEKMQ (reference sequence). V was trimmed by 2 bases and J by 11 bases, leaving 9 bases between them. CDR3 loop: CASSLRGMQYF. The CDR3 DNA is TGTGCCAGCAGCTTAAGAGGAATGCAGTACTTC.

The gene calls are TRBV27 and TRBJ1-1; 8 nucleotides match TRBD1. V dropped 5 bases and J dropped 2; count of bases not matched to a gene: 13. This CDR3 comprises 17 residues. Germline V gene lookup returns CDR1 MNHEY and CDR2 SMNVEV (reference sequence). The CDR3 region is CASSLHGEDRVNTEAFF. In DNA form, the CDR3 reads TGTGCCAGCAGTCTACACGGGGAGGACAGGGTAAACACTGAAGCTTTCTTT.

The genes are TRBV4-1 and TRBJ1-3, with D possibly matching TRBD1 (6 bases). CDR1 is MGHRA and CDR2 is YSYEKL in the germline V gene. V dropped 0 bases and J dropped 4 bases, with 16 bases sitting between them. The length of the CDR3 is 17 residues. CDR3 sequence: CASSQDFGGPGGNTIYF. In DNA form, the CDR3 reads TGCGCCAGCAGCCAAGATTTCGGGGGGCCGGGAGGAAACACCATATATTTT.

The chain links TRBV4-2 to TRBJ2-6; tentatively, D is TRBD1 (5 bases). V was trimmed by 3 bases and J by 9 bases, leaving 15 bases between them. Germline CDR1 reads LGHNA; CDR2 reads YNFKEQ. CDR3 size: 15 residues. CDR3 residues: CASSQDPGNLNVLTF. Here the CDR3 DNA reads TGTGCCAGCAGCCAGGACCCAGGGAACCTCAACGTCCTGACTTTC.

The rearrangement links TRBV27 to TRBJ2-3, with 7 bases fitting TRBD2. CDR3 length equals 15 residues. The V and J ends lost 6 bases and 3 bases, in that order; junction bases with no gene match: 9. Germline CDR1 and CDR2: MNHEY and SMNVEV (reference sequence). The DNA of the CDR3 is TGTGCCAGCAGCCCACTAGCGATGAAGACAGATACGCAGTATTTT. Translating it yields CASSPLAMKTDTQYF.

CDR3 amino acids: CASRGGGPKTQYF. The CDR3 DNA is TGTGCCAGCAGAGGGGGGGGCCCGAAGACCCAGTACTTC. The chain uses TRBV6-5 and TRBJ2-5; perhaps TRBD2 as D (7 bases). CDR3 length equals 13 residues. The germline V and J ends were trimmed by 6 bases and 6 bases, with 14 bases remaining between them. Germline lookup yields CDR1 MNHEY and CDR2 SVGAGI.

This clone has a single count. V is TRBV7-2 and J is TRBJ2-1, with TRBD1 matching over 7 bases. CDR1 and CDR2 from the germline V gene are SGHTA and FQGNSA. The CDR3 length is 17 residues. V dropped 1 base and J dropped 0; count of bases not matched to a gene: 6. In DNA form, the CDR3 reads TGTGCCAGCAGCTTAGGTAGGGGGCGGTCCTCCTACAATGAGCAGTTCTTC. This sequence encodes CASSLGRGRSSYNEQFF.

The gene calls are TRBV7-9 and TRBJ1-6, with D possibly TRBD1 on 6 matching bases. The V end lost 5 bases, the J end lost 6 bases, and 11 bases lay between the germline ends. The CDR3 totals 14 residues. Germline CDR1 and CDR2: SEHNR and FQNEAQ (reference sequence). The CDR3 DNA reads TGTGCCAGCAGCGGCCGACAGGCTAATTCACCCCTCCACTTT. This translates into CASSGRQANSPLHF.

The CDR3 is CASSVVAGYYNEQFF. CDR3 coding DNA: TGTGCCAGCAGCGTAGTCGCGGGGTATTACAATGAGCAGTTCTTC. The genes are TRBV9 and TRBJ2-1; D perhaps matches TRBD2 (6 bases). Germline V gives CDR1 SGDLS, CDR2 YYNGEE. V gave up 0 bases and J gave up 4 bases, with 11 bases separating them. The CDR3 length is 15 residues.

V usage is TRBV10-1 and J usage is TRBJ1-2; 7 bases agree with TRBD1. The germline gives CDR1 WNHNN, CDR2 SYGVQD (reference sequence). V lost 9 bases to trimming and J lost 1 base; unmatched junction nucleotides: 29. This CDR3 contains 21 residues. DNA for the CDR3: TGCGCCAGAATCTCCCGGGACAGTGAATCTTTACTGACCCCCTATAACTATGGCTACACCTTC. Encoded protein: CARISRDSESLLTPYNYGYTF.